This T cell receptor beta chain was sequenced for a study of blood T cells in healthy people across ages. Combining a sample-barcoded 5' primer with a J-beta primer mix, a second PCR ran for roughly 6 to 11 cycles. TCRdb passed the 5' RACE reads through MiXCR, listing each CDR3 protein once. The top ten hold around 10% of the sample, which has about 1.6 million distinct CDR3 sequences, about 31% seen once. The germline V gene has CDR1 SGDLS and CDR2 YYNGEE. V lost 2 bases and J 6 bases, leaving 8 bases between the germline ends. This CDR3 is built from 13 residues. The sequence derives from a woman in her thirties in good health. Material for sequencing was blood. The rearrangement joins TRBV9 to TRBJ2-2; D may correspond to TRBD1 or TRBD2 (6 bases each). The CDR3 DNA sequence: TGTGCCAGCAGCGTCGGGGGCCCCGGGGAGCTGTTTTTT. It is translated as CASSVGGPGELFF.